The 2 T cell receptor beta chains reported below all come from one sample, sequenced in a study of blood T cell repertoires in COVID-19 (dated by TCRdb to between 2020 and 2021). Libraries were built with the immunoSEQ multiplex PCR assay. Sourced from immuneACCESS, this table was stored by TCRdb with only in-frame sequences that have V and J called. A share of the clones is absent; for the studies checked, an unresolved V gene accounts for under half, and the remainder has no known explanation. Across this sample there are approximately 200,000 clones, with about 91% seen only once. The biggest ten clones account for 3.5% to 5% of the sample. Sequenced input: peripheral blood. These receptors were collected from a woman younger than 45 with acute or convalescent COVID-19.

This clone has only a few counts. V gene TRBV5-1 combines with J gene TRBJ1-1; 9 bases line up with TRBD1. V dropped 4 bases and J dropped 3; count of bases not matched to a gene: 7. The CDR3 spans 15 residues. The germline V gene has CDR1 SGHRS and CDR2 YFSETQ. The CDR3 coding sequence is TGCGCCAGCAGCAAGGGACAGGGATGGGACACTGAAGCTTTCTTT. Translation: CASSKGQGWDTEAFF.

This chain links TRBV6-5 with TRBJ1-6; tentatively, D is TRBD1 (5 bases). Trimming took 9 bases from V and 6 from J, leaving 12 bases between them. The CDR3 covers 13 residues. The germline gives CDR1 MNHEY, CDR2 SVGAGI. CDR3 DNA sequence: TGTGCCAGTAGACAGCAGCCTAATTCACCCCTCCACTTT. This sequence encodes CASRQQPNSPLHF.